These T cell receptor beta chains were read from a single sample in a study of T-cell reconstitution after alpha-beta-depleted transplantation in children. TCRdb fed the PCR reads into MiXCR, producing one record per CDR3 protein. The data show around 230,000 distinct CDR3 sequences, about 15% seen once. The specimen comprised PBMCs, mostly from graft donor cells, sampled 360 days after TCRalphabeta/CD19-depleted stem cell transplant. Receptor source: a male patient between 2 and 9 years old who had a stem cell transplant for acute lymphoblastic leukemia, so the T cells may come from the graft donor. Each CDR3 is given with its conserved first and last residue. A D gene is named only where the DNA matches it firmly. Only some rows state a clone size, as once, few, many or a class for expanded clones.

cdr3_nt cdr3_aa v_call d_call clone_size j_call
TGTGCCAGCAGCTTAGTGTCCAGCGGGGATGAGCAGTTCTTC CASSLVSSGDEQFF TRBV7-7 TRBD2 - TRBJ2-1
TGCGCCAGCAGCGGAACCACTAGCGGCTCTTACAATGAGCAGTTCTTC CASSGTTSGSYNEQFF TRBV5-1 TRBD2 - TRBJ2-1
TGCGCCAGCAGCCGAATGACAGGGGACACTGAAGCTTTCTTT CASSRMTGDTEAFF TRBV4-3 TRBD1 - TRBJ1-1
TGTGCCAGCAGCTTATTAATTGGTCCGGGCGGTTTGAATGAGCAGTTCTTC CASSLLIGPGGLNEQFF TRBV7-9 - few TRBJ2-1
TGTGCCAGCAGCGAGCAGGGGTGGAACACTGAAGCTTTCTTT CASSEQGWNTEAFF TRBV11-3 - - TRBJ1-1
TGTGCCATCACCGCCGGGGGAAGGAACGATGAGCAGTTCTTC CAITAGGRNDEQFF TRBV10-3 - few TRBJ2-1
TGCGCCAGCAGCTTCCGGGACAGGGAGTACGAGCAGTACTTC CASSFRDREYEQYF TRBV5-1 TRBD1 - TRBJ2-7
TGTGCCAGCAGTTTTACCAGGGTGCAAGAGACCCAGTACTTC CASSFTRVQETQYF TRBV27 - few TRBJ2-5
TGTGCCAGCAGTTCCAGACTAGCGGAAGAGCAGTTCTTC CASSSRLAEEQFF TRBV6-5 TRBD2 - TRBJ2-1
TGTGCCAGCAACGTTCCAGGGGGCGGCCCCTACAATGAGCAGTTCTTC CASNVPGGGPYNEQFF TRBV11-2 TRBD1 - TRBJ2-1
TGCGCCAGCAGGTTGAACAGGGGGGGTATGAACACTGAAGCTTTCTTT CASRLNRGGMNTEAFF TRBV10-2 TRBD1 - TRBJ1-1
TGTGCCAGCAGTTACCCCGGGTCCTACGAGCAGTACTTC CASSYPGSYEQYF TRBV6-6 - few TRBJ2-7
TGCAGTGCTAGTGAAGGGGGAACTGAAGCTTTCTTT CSASEGGTEAFF TRBV20-1 - - TRBJ1-1
TGTGCCAGCAGTTTAGGCAGGGGTAGAAATCAGCCCCAGCATTTT CASSLGRGRNQPQHF TRBV12-3/TRBV12-4 - - TRBJ1-5
TGTGCCGCCCGTCGGACCGGGGAGCTGTTTTTT CAARRTGELFF TRBV12-3/TRBV12-4 - - TRBJ2-2
TGTGCCAGCAGTTTTAAGGGGGTTCAGCCCCAGCATTTT CASSFKGVQPQHF TRBV12-3/TRBV12-4 - few TRBJ1-5
TGTGCCAGCAGCAACCAAGCGATGGGCAACACCGGGGAGCTGTTTTTT CASSNQAMGNTGELFF TRBV7-7 - many TRBJ2-2
TGTGCCATCCGGGTTCCGGCTAGCGGGAGCACAGATACGCAGTATTTT CAIRVPASGSTDTQYF TRBV10-3 TRBD2 - TRBJ2-3
TGTGCCAGCAGGTCTAGCGGGGGGGCAAATGAGCAGTTCTTC CASRSSGGANEQFF TRBV6-2/TRBV6-3 TRBD2 once TRBJ2-1
TGTGCCAGCAGCATCGACAGGGGGCCACAAGAGACCCAGTACTTC CASSIDRGPQETQYF TRBV9 TRBD1 few TRBJ2-5
TGTGCCAGCAGTGAATGGGACGGGAACACTGAAGCTTTCTTT CASSEWDGNTEAFF TRBV6-1 - - TRBJ1-1
TGTGCCAGCAGTTATGTCAGCCCTGGAAGCACAGATACGCAGTATTTT CASSYVSPGSTDTQYF TRBV6-5 - - TRBJ2-3
TGTGCCAGCAGCTTACGTCGACAGAATGGCTACACCTTC CASSLRRQNGYTF TRBV7-9 - many TRBJ1-2
TGTGCCAGCTCACCAAGGCCCCCAGGGGAGACTGAAAAACTGTTTTTT CASSPRPPGETEKLFF TRBV18 - few TRBJ1-4
TGTGCCAGCAGCTTACTAGGGAGGAACACTGAAGCTTTCTTT CASSLLGRNTEAFF TRBV7-8 - few TRBJ1-1
TGCGCCAGCAGTGCATGGGACGGTAACTACAATGAGCAGTTCTTC CASSAWDGNYNEQFF TRBV10-1 - few TRBJ2-1
TGTGCCAGCAGCTTGTCGACCACAGATACGCAGTATTTT CASSLSTTDTQYF TRBV5-4 - many TRBJ2-3
TGTGCCAGCAGGGGGACAGCTTCCTACGAGCAGTACTTC CASRGTASYEQYF TRBV2 TRBD1 few TRBJ2-7
TGCGCCAGCAGGGGGACTAGCGGGGAGAATGAGCAGTTCTTC CASRGTSGENEQFF TRBV5-1 TRBD2 - TRBJ2-1
TGTGCCAGCAGCCGACAGGGGGCTGGTAGCGGATACGAGCAGTACTTC CASSRQGAGSGYEQYF TRBV7-2 TRBD1 few TRBJ2-7
TGTGCCAGCAGTTTATCGAAGGGTAGAGGGTATGGCTACACCTTC CASSLSKGRGYGYTF TRBV27 - - TRBJ1-2
TGTGCCACTGTTAGTCCGGGACAGGGTGGTGGCTACACCTTC CATVSPGQGGGYTF TRBV10-3 TRBD1 - TRBJ1-2
TGTGCCAGCAGTGTTATGGGGGGCAAGCCTAGCACTGAAGCTTTCTTT CASSVMGGKPSTEAFF TRBV25-1 - - TRBJ1-1
TGCGCCAGCAGCTTACGGTCCTTGAACACTGAAGCTTTCTTT CASSLRSLNTEAFF TRBV5-1 - - TRBJ1-1
TGTGCCAGCAGGAACAGCCAAGCGCGCCCTGAAGCTTTCTTT CASRNSQARPEAFF TRBV28 - - TRBJ1-1
TGTGCCAGCAGCGGGGGACTAGGCACAGATACGCAGTATTTT CASSGGLGTDTQYF TRBV9 TRBD2 few TRBJ2-3
TGCAGTGCGCAAGGACGCCGGACAGGGCGAGCTCAGCCCCAGCATTTT CSAQGRRTGRAQPQHF TRBV20-1 TRBD1 - TRBJ1-5
TGCAGCGTTGTAACAGGGAACTATGGCTACACCTTC CSVVTGNYGYTF TRBV29-1 - many TRBJ1-2
TGTGCCAGCAGTTTGTTCGGCGTGGGAAGACCAGATACGCAGTATTTT CASSLFGVGRPDTQYF TRBV12-3/TRBV12-4 - - TRBJ2-3
TGCAGTGCCGCGACCCCGCGGGAGACCCAGTACTTC CSAATPRETQYF TRBV20-1 - - TRBJ2-5
TGTGCCATCAGTGAGTCAGACCTCGAGCCCTACAATGAGCAGTTCTTC CAISESDLEPYNEQFF TRBV10-3 - few TRBJ2-1
TGTGCCAGCAGTTATCCGACTAGGGAGCAGTACTTC CASSYPTREQYF TRBV6-2/TRBV6-3 - - TRBJ2-7
TGTGCCAGCAGTCGACAGGGATCTGGAAACACCATATATTTT CASSRQGSGNTIYF TRBV12-3/TRBV12-4 TRBD1 - TRBJ1-3
TGTGCCAGCAGCTTAGGTTTTGGGCCGGGCGCCACCGGGGAGCTGTTTTTT CASSLGFGPGATGELFF TRBV7-7 - few TRBJ2-2
TGTGCCACCAGCAGGGCCGGGACTAGCGGGGTAGAGACCCAGTACTTC CATSRAGTSGVETQYF TRBV15 TRBD2 few TRBJ2-5
TGCGCCAGCAGCCAAGAAGCCAGGGGTATGGAGACCCAGTACTTC CASSQEARGMETQYF TRBV4-3 - many TRBJ2-5
TGCAGTGCTACAACGAGCGGGAGTCTCTCATACGAGCAGTACTTC CSATTSGSLSYEQYF TRBV20-1 TRBD2 once TRBJ2-7
TGCAGCGTTCGGGGGGACCACAGGGGAGGCGAGCAGTACTTC CSVRGDHRGGEQYF TRBV29-1 - - TRBJ2-7
TGTGCCAGCAGCCCTCTCACAGGGACCACTGAAGCTTTCTTT CASSPLTGTTEAFF TRBV27 - - TRBJ1-1
TGTGCCACCAGCCTTCCATCCGTCAGGGTGGGTGAAGCTTTCTTT CATSLPSVRVGEAFF TRBV15 - - TRBJ1-1
TGTGCCAGCAGCCACAAAGCTGGGGCCAACGTCCTGACTTTC CASSHKAGANVLTF TRBV7-9 - few TRBJ2-6
TGTGCCAGCAGCTTAGAGGGGGGCGTCTCCACCTACGAGCAGTACTTC CASSLEGGVSTYEQYF TRBV7-2 - - TRBJ2-7
TGTGCCAGCAGCTTCCCCCTGGACAAGGGCCACGAGCAGTACTTC CASSFPLDKGHEQYF TRBV7-9 - few TRBJ2-7
TGCGCCAGCAGCCAAGAGGCATCCCGGGACCCCCAGCATTTT CASSQEASRDPQHF TRBV4-3 - - TRBJ1-5
TGTGCCAGCAGTTTAGAGGACGGGAGGGACATTCAGTACTTC CASSLEDGRDIQYF TRBV28 TRBD2 - TRBJ2-4